A selection of T cell receptor beta chains follows, all from one sample in a study of blood T cell repertoires in COVID-19. Using immunoSEQ multiplex PCR, the repertoire was profiled, and TCRdb retains in-frame clones only, with some absent. The sample has about 370,000 clones, about 90% seen once. The sequencing input was peripheral blood. The source is a woman aged 25 to 39 with COVID-19, enrolled during active disease. CDR3s include the opening cysteine and the closing phenylalanine or tryptophan. The order of the fields is V gene, clone size, J gene, D gene, CDR3 protein, CDR3 DNA. The D gene is left open where the match is weak. Where a row states a size, it is once, few, many or the class of an expanded clone; other rows omit it.

v_gene: TRBV5-4
abundance: .
j_gene: TRBJ2-3
d_gene: TRBD2
CDR3aa: CASSLVSGGPDTQYF
CDR3nt: TGTGCCAGCAGCTTGGTCTCGGGAGGGCCAGATACGCAGTATTTT

v_gene: TRBV27
abundance: .
j_gene: TRBJ2-1
d_gene: .
CDR3aa: CASSSEAPIYNEQFF
CDR3nt: TGTGCCAGCAGTTCAGAAGCGCCTATTTACAATGAGCAGTTCTTC

v_gene: TRBV15
abundance: .
j_gene: TRBJ1-1
d_gene: TRBD1
CDR3aa: CATSGARTGVNTEAFF
CDR3nt: TGTGCCACCAGCGGCGCCAGGACAGGGGTGAACACTGAAGCTTTCTTT

v_gene: TRBV27
abundance: few
j_gene: TRBJ2-7
d_gene: TRBD1
CDR3aa: CATVDRVSYEQYF
CDR3nt: TGTGCCACCGTGGACAGGGTCTCCTACGAGCAGTACTTC

v_gene: TRBV7-3
abundance: .
j_gene: TRBJ2-1
d_gene: TRBD2
CDR3aa: CASSLLAGGTYNEQFF
CDR3nt: TGTGCCAGCAGCTTACTAGCGGGAGGAACCTACAATGAGCAGTTCTTC

v_gene: TRBV24-1
abundance: .
j_gene: TRBJ2-1
d_gene: TRBD2
CDR3aa: CATSDGTGRVSSYNEQFF
CDR3nt: TGTGCCACCAGTGATGGAACCGGGAGGGTCAGTTCCTACAATGAGCAGTTCTTC

v_gene: TRBV6-6
abundance: .
j_gene: TRBJ2-7
d_gene: TRBD1
CDR3aa: CASRHTGTGLYEQYF
CDR3nt: TGTGCCAGCAGGCATACCGGGACAGGGCTATACGAGCAGTACTTC

v_gene: TRBV6-1
abundance: .
j_gene: TRBJ1-2
d_gene: .
CDR3aa: CASSETRAYGYTF
CDR3nt: TGTGCCAGCAGTGAAACCAGGGCCTATGGCTACACCTTC

v_gene: TRBV28
abundance: many
j_gene: TRBJ2-2
d_gene: TRBD2
CDR3aa: CASSFGGGTGELFF
CDR3nt: TGTGCCAGCAGTTTTGGCGGGGGCACCGGGGAGCTGTTTTTT

v_gene: TRBV5-1
abundance: .
j_gene: TRBJ2-1
d_gene: .
CDR3aa: CASSLGKQRFYNEQFF
CDR3nt: TGCGCCAGCAGCCTGGGTAAGCAGCGTTTCTACAATGAGCAGTTCTTC

v_gene: TRBV14
abundance: .
j_gene: TRBJ2-1
d_gene: TRBD2
CDR3aa: CASSQVAGVAGGIEQFF
CDR3nt: TGTGCCAGCAGCCAAGTTGCGGGCGTAGCGGGAGGGATTGAGCAGTTCTTC

v_gene: TRBV5-4
abundance: .
j_gene: TRBJ1-3
d_gene: .
CDR3aa: CASSAQGLSGNTIYF
CDR3nt: TGTGCCAGCAGCGCCCAGGGGCTCTCTGGAAACACCATATATTTT

v_gene: TRBV7-8
abundance: .
j_gene: TRBJ2-1
d_gene: TRBD2
CDR3aa: CASSLGGRALSEQFF
CDR3nt: TGTGCCAGCAGCTTAGGGGGGAGGGCCCTTAGTGAGCAGTTCTTC

v_gene: TRBV10-3
abundance: .
j_gene: TRBJ1-1
d_gene: .
CDR3aa: CAIREGVNTEAFF
CDR3nt: TGTGCCATCAGGGAAGGGGTGAACACTGAAGCTTTCTTT

v_gene: TRBV5-5
abundance: .
j_gene: TRBJ1-2
d_gene: TRBD1
CDR3aa: CASSFGTDDGYTF
CDR3nt: TGTGCCAGCAGCTTCGGGACAGATGATGGCTACACCTTC

v_gene: TRBV9
abundance: .
j_gene: TRBJ2-1
d_gene: TRBD2
CDR3aa: CASSVDSGRATYNEQFF
CDR3nt: TGTGCCAGCAGCGTAGATAGCGGGAGGGCCACCTACAATGAGCAGTTCTTC

v_gene: TRBV2
abundance: .
j_gene: TRBJ1-1
d_gene: TRBD1
CDR3aa: CASIGTGRTEAFF
CDR3nt: TGTGCCAGCATAGGGACAGGGAGGACTGAAGCTTTCTTT

v_gene: TRBV19
abundance: .
j_gene: TRBJ1-5
d_gene: TRBD1
CDR3aa: CASSTTGTSNQPQHF
CDR3nt: TGTGCCAGTAGTACGACAGGGACGAGCAATCAGCCCCAGCATTTT

v_gene: TRBV29-1
abundance: .
j_gene: TRBJ2-1
d_gene: .
CDR3aa: CSVLWTLSGEQFF
CDR3nt: TGCAGCGTCCTTTGGACTTTATCGGGTGAGCAGTTCTTC

v_gene: TRBV5-4
abundance: .
j_gene: TRBJ1-6
d_gene: .
CDR3aa: CASSLLGGSVNSPLHF
CDR3nt: TGTGCCAGCAGCCTCCTAGGAGGGTCCGTTAATTCACCCCTCCACTTT

v_gene: TRBV5-1
abundance: .
j_gene: TRBJ2-1
d_gene: TRBD2
CDR3aa: CASSWGGNEQFF
CDR3nt: TGCGCCAGCAGTTGGGGGGGCAATGAGCAGTTCTTC

v_gene: TRBV5-1
abundance: many
j_gene: TRBJ1-1
d_gene: .
CDR3aa: CASSLTGMNTEAFF
CDR3nt: TGCGCCAGCAGCTTGACAGGCATGAACACTGAAGCTTTCTTT

v_gene: TRBV10-1
abundance: .
j_gene: TRBJ1-1
d_gene: .
CDR3aa: CASSLGGSSEAFF
CDR3nt: TGCGCCAGCAGCTTGGGGGGGTCGTCTGAAGCTTTCTTT

v_gene: TRBV12-3/TRBV12-4
abundance: .
j_gene: TRBJ1-1
d_gene: .
CDR3aa: CASSFGGAEAFF
CDR3nt: TGTGCCAGCAGTTTTGGCGGGGCTGAAGCTTTCTTT

v_gene: TRBV19
abundance: .
j_gene: TRBJ2-5
d_gene: .
CDR3aa: CASSIYREETQYF
CDR3nt: TGTGCCAGTAGTATATACAGGGAAGAGACCCAGTACTTC

v_gene: TRBV7-9
abundance: once
j_gene: TRBJ2-1
d_gene: .
CDR3aa: CASSLTSGPAASQEQFF
CDR3nt: TGTGCCAGCAGCTTAACGTCGGGCCCCGCGGCTAGCCAGGAGCAGTTCTTC

v_gene: TRBV5-4
abundance: .
j_gene: TRBJ2-1
d_gene: TRBD2
CDR3aa: CASSWPGTSGGNEQFF
CDR3nt: TGTGCCAGCAGCTGGCCCGGGACTAGCGGGGGGAATGAGCAGTTCTTC

v_gene: TRBV6-5
abundance: .
j_gene: TRBJ1-6
d_gene: .
CDR3aa: CASSYGSVSPLHF
CDR3nt: TGTGCCAGCAGTTACGGTAGCGTCTCACCCCTCCACTTT

v_gene: TRBV2
abundance: .
j_gene: TRBJ1-6
d_gene: .
CDR3aa: CASSSTGSRSPLHF
CDR3nt: TGTGCCAGCAGTAGCACAGGGAGTCGGTCACCCCTCCACTTT

v_gene: TRBV3-1/TRBV3-2
abundance: .
j_gene: TRBJ2-1
d_gene: TRBD2
CDR3aa: CASSPLAGASYNEQFF
CDR3nt: TGTGCCAGCAGCCCACTAGCGGGGGCCTCCTACAATGAGCAGTTCTTC

v_gene: TRBV7-9
abundance: .
j_gene: TRBJ1-5
d_gene: TRBD1
CDR3aa: CASINEQGDSNQPQHF
CDR3nt: TGTGCCAGCATCAATGAACAGGGGGATAGCAATCAGCCCCAGCATTTT

v_gene: TRBV5-4
abundance: few
j_gene: TRBJ2-7
d_gene: .
CDR3aa: CASSLAAGPTYEQYF
CDR3nt: TGTGCCAGCAGCTTGGCGGCGGGCCCAACCTACGAGCAGTACTTC

v_gene: TRBV6-6
abundance: .
j_gene: TRBJ2-3
d_gene: TRBD1
CDR3aa: CASGDRNEGLTDTQYF
CDR3nt: TGTGCCAGCGGGGACAGGAACGAGGGGTTAACAGATACGCAGTATTTT

v_gene: TRBV7-7
abundance: .
j_gene: TRBJ2-7
d_gene: TRBD1
CDR3aa: CASSQSRDRGHEQYF
CDR3nt: TGTGCTAGCAGCCAAAGCCGGGACAGGGGGCACGAGCAGTACTTC

v_gene: TRBV5-3
abundance: .
j_gene: TRBJ2-7
d_gene: TRBD2
CDR3aa: CARSHDPLLAGATYF
CDR3nt: TGTGCCAGAAGCCACGACCCCCTTTTAGCGGGAGCAACGTACTTC

v_gene: TRBV3-1/TRBV3-2
abundance: once
j_gene: TRBJ2-2
d_gene: .
CDR3aa: CASSQGVSGNTGELFF
CDR3nt: TGTGCCAGCAGCCAAGGGGTAAGCGGAAACACCGGGGAGCTGTTTTTT

v_gene: TRBV3-1/TRBV3-2
abundance: .
j_gene: TRBJ2-3
d_gene: .
CDR3aa: CASSPWVTSTDTQYF
CDR3nt: TGTGCCAGCAGCCCCTGGGTGACTAGCACAGATACGCAGTATTTT

v_gene: TRBV7-6
abundance: once
j_gene: TRBJ1-2
d_gene: TRBD1
CDR3aa: CASSLGQGNYGYTF
CDR3nt: TGTGCCAGCAGCTTAGGACAGGGAAACTATGGCTACACCTTC

v_gene: TRBV4-3
abundance: .
j_gene: TRBJ2-7
d_gene: .
CDR3aa: CASSQGRGSYEQYF
CDR3nt: TGCGCCAGCAGCCAAGGACGGGGTTCCTACGAGCAGTACTTC

v_gene: TRBV11-2
abundance: .
j_gene: TRBJ2-3
d_gene: TRBD2
CDR3aa: CASSLATSGTDTQYF
CDR3nt: TGTGCCAGCAGCTTAGCGACTAGCGGGACAGATACGCAGTATTTT

v_gene: TRBV9
abundance: .
j_gene: TRBJ1-2
d_gene: TRBD1
CDR3aa: CASSVDRATNYGYTF
CDR3nt: TGTGCCAGCAGCGTGGACAGGGCAACTAACTATGGCTACACCTTC

v_gene: TRBV4-1
abundance: .
j_gene: TRBJ2-6
d_gene: .
CDR3aa: CASSQGLRGELSSGANVLTF
CDR3nt: TGCGCCAGCAGCCAAGGGTTGCGAGGAGAACTAAGCTCTGGGGCCAACGTCCTGACTTTC

v_gene: TRBV7-2
abundance: .
j_gene: TRBJ2-7
d_gene: TRBD2
CDR3aa: CASSLAGGRTSYEQYF
CDR3nt: TGTGCCAGCAGCTTAGCGGGCGGGAGAACCTCCTACGAGCAGTACTTC

v_gene: TRBV4-3
abundance: .
j_gene: TRBJ2-2
d_gene: TRBD2
CDR3aa: CASSQLAGGGTGELFF
CDR3nt: TGCGCCAGCAGCCAATTGGCGGGAGGGGGAACCGGGGAGCTGTTTTTT

v_gene: TRBV5-6
abundance: .
j_gene: TRBJ2-3
d_gene: .
CDR3aa: CASSRPPGRGTDTQYF
CDR3nt: TGTGCCAGCAGCCGACCTCCCGGTCGGGGCACAGATACGCAGTATTTT

v_gene: TRBV9
abundance: .
j_gene: TRBJ2-1
d_gene: TRBD2
CDR3aa: CASSVETAGGPPFF
CDR3nt: TGTGCCAGCAGCGTAGAAACAGCGGGAGGCCCTCCGTTCTTC

v_gene: TRBV7-2
abundance: .
j_gene: TRBJ2-3
d_gene: .
CDR3aa: CASSSRTDTQYF
CDR3nt: TGTGCCAGCAGCTCTCGCACAGATACGCAGTATTTT

v_gene: TRBV12-3/TRBV12-4
abundance: .
j_gene: TRBJ2-1
d_gene: .
CDR3aa: CASTTFGKEQFF
CDR3nt: TGTGCCAGCACCACTTTTGGTAAGGAGCAGTTCTTC

v_gene: TRBV4-3
abundance: .
j_gene: TRBJ2-5
d_gene: .
CDR3aa: CASSQDSGRGWETQYF
CDR3nt: TGCGCCAGCAGCCAAGATTCCGGCAGGGGTTGGGAGACCCAGTACTTC

v_gene: TRBV28
abundance: few
j_gene: TRBJ2-1
d_gene: .
CDR3aa: CASYSRNSYNEQFF
CDR3nt: TGTGCCAGCTACAGCCGAAACTCCTACAATGAGCAGTTCTTC

v_gene: TRBV12-3/TRBV12-4
abundance: .
j_gene: TRBJ1-2
d_gene: .
CDR3aa: CASSPGGNGYTF
CDR3nt: TGTGCCAGCAGCCCCGGGGGGAATGGCTACACCTTC

v_gene: TRBV4-3
abundance: .
j_gene: TRBJ2-4
d_gene: .
CDR3aa: CASSQVTSKNIQYF
CDR3nt: TGCGCCAGCAGCCAAGTCACATCCAAAAACATTCAGTACTTC

v_gene: TRBV19
abundance: few
j_gene: TRBJ2-1
d_gene: TRBD1
CDR3aa: CASSVSGTGYNEQFF
CDR3nt: TGTGCCAGTAGTGTCTCCGGGACAGGGTACAATGAGCAGTTCTTC

v_gene: TRBV6-5
abundance: once
j_gene: TRBJ2-2
d_gene: TRBD1
CDR3aa: CASNPGGGKTGELFF
CDR3nt: TGTGCCAGCAACCCAGGGGGCGGGAAAACCGGGGAGCTGTTTTTT

v_gene: TRBV5-1
abundance: .
j_gene: TRBJ2-3
d_gene: TRBD2
CDR3aa: CASSQFSGSMTDTQYF
CDR3nt: TGCGCCAGCAGCCAGTTTAGCGGGAGTATGACAGATACGCAGTATTTT

v_gene: TRBV30
abundance: .
j_gene: TRBJ2-1
d_gene: TRBD2
CDR3aa: CAWSGLAGYNEQFF
CDR3nt: TGTGCCTGGTCCGGACTAGCGGGTTACAATGAGCAGTTCTTC

v_gene: TRBV28
abundance: .
j_gene: TRBJ1-5
d_gene: .
CDR3aa: CASSLRGQPQHF
CDR3nt: TGTGCCAGCAGTTTAAGGGGCCAGCCCCAGCATTTT

v_gene: TRBV7-2
abundance: .
j_gene: TRBJ2-5
d_gene: .
CDR3aa: CASSLARRETQYF
CDR3nt: TGTGCCAGCAGCTTAGCGAGGCGAGAGACCCAGTACTTC

v_gene: TRBV5-1
abundance: .
j_gene: TRBJ1-4
d_gene: TRBD1
CDR3aa: CASSRDRADEKLFF
CDR3nt: TGCGCCAGCAGCCGGGACAGGGCGGACGAAAAACTGTTTTTT